A selection of T cell receptor beta chains follows, all from one sample in a study of beta chain features in type 1 diabetes. Only in-frame clones appear in the TCRdb table, and some are missing; sequencing was by immunoSEQ multiplex PCR. The data hold some 350,000 clones, with approximately 13% observed a single time. Sequencing was performed on naive CD4+ T cells from blood. These receptors came from a woman younger than 30 with type 1 diabetes. The CDR3 runs from the conserved cysteine through the conserved F or W. D genes are given only for firm matches. Clone size is stated in some rows and not others, as once, few, many or a class when expanded.

D gene: .
clone size: few
V gene: TRBV4-1
J gene: TRBJ2-2
CDR3 protein: CASSTWSRVPLLNTGELFF
CDR3 DNA: TGCGCCAGCAGCACGTGGTCCAGGGTCCCCCTCCTGAACACCGGGGAGCTGTTTTTT

D gene: TRBD1
clone size: .
V gene: TRBV7-9
J gene: TRBJ2-6
CDR3 protein: CASTRRSAGGYSGANVLTF
CDR3 DNA: TGTGCCAGCACCCGAAGGAGCGCAGGGGGTTACTCTGGGGCCAACGTCCTGACTTTC

D gene: TRBD1
clone size: few
V gene: TRBV15
J gene: TRBJ2-5
CDR3 protein: CATSRPGTAQETQYF
CDR3 DNA: TGTGCCACCAGCAGACCCGGGACAGCACAAGAGACCCAGTACTTC

D gene: .
clone size: few
V gene: TRBV20-1
J gene: TRBJ2-7
CDR3 protein: CSATTGNEQYF
CDR3 DNA: TGCAGTGCTACTACAGGGAACGAGCAGTACTTC

D gene: .
clone size: .
V gene: TRBV30
J gene: TRBJ1-5
CDR3 protein: CAWSVLGAGKQPQHF
CDR3 DNA: TGTGCCTGGAGTGTTTTGGGGGCCGGGAAGCAGCCCCAGCATTTT

D gene: TRBD1
clone size: .
V gene: TRBV6-5
J gene: TRBJ1-2
CDR3 protein: CASSLGGQGYGYTF
CDR3 DNA: TGTGCCAGCAGTTTAGGGGGCCAAGGCTATGGCTACACCTTC

D gene: .
clone size: .
V gene: TRBV15
J gene: TRBJ2-7
CDR3 protein: CATSRGEAYEQYF
CDR3 DNA: TGTGCCACCAGCAGAGGGGAGGCCTACGAGCAGTACTTC

D gene: .
clone size: few
V gene: TRBV9
J gene: TRBJ2-3
CDR3 protein: CASSVEPNTDTQYF
CDR3 DNA: TGTGCCAGCAGCGTAGAACCTAACACAGATACGCAGTATTTT

D gene: .
clone size: few
V gene: TRBV7-3
J gene: TRBJ2-3
CDR3 protein: CASSSNRAPQDTQYF
CDR3 DNA: TGTGCCAGCAGCTCAAACAGGGCGCCACAGGATACGCAGTATTTT

D gene: TRBD1
clone size: .
V gene: TRBV28
J gene: TRBJ1-2
CDR3 protein: CASSSGQALYGYTF
CDR3 DNA: TGTGCCAGCAGTTCCGGACAGGCGCTATATGGCTACACCTTC

D gene: .
clone size: .
V gene: TRBV7-9
J gene: TRBJ2-3
CDR3 protein: CASSLGPSLWDTQYF
CDR3 DNA: TGTGCCAGCAGCTTGGGCCCCTCCTTGTGGGATACGCAGTATTTT

D gene: TRBD1
clone size: few
V gene: TRBV27
J gene: TRBJ1-2
CDR3 protein: CASREPGTGDYGYTF
CDR3 DNA: TGTGCCAGCAGAGAGCCCGGGACAGGGGACTATGGCTACACCTTC

D gene: .
clone size: few
V gene: TRBV7-8
J gene: TRBJ2-1
CDR3 protein: CASSPGVNLRLTYNEQFF
CDR3 DNA: TGTGCCAGCAGCCCAGGGGTCAACTTGCGGTTGACCTACAATGAGCAGTTCTTC

D gene: TRBD2
clone size: few
V gene: TRBV23-1
J gene: TRBJ2-2
CDR3 protein: CASSHLAGGPKDGELFF
CDR3 DNA: TGCGCCAGCAGTCACCTAGCGGGAGGGCCGAAGGACGGGGAGCTGTTTTTT

D gene: TRBD2
clone size: .
V gene: TRBV7-9
J gene: TRBJ2-3
CDR3 protein: CASSFPRLAGGQDTQYF
CDR3 DNA: TGTGCCAGCAGCTTCCCAAGACTAGCGGGAGGCCAAGATACGCAGTATTTT

D gene: TRBD1
clone size: .
V gene: TRBV11-1
J gene: TRBJ1-2
CDR3 protein: CASSDSPGQGRRYGYTF
CDR3 DNA: TGTGCCAGCAGCGACAGTCCGGGACAGGGGAGACGATATGGCTACACCTTC

D gene: TRBD1
clone size: .
V gene: TRBV12-5
J gene: TRBJ1-1
CDR3 protein: CASGLGGQGNTEAFF
CDR3 DNA: TGTGCTAGTGGTTTGGGGGGACAGGGGAACACTGAAGCTTTCTTT

D gene: .
clone size: few
V gene: TRBV2
J gene: TRBJ1-2
CDR3 protein: CASRAGTYYNYGYTF
CDR3 DNA: TGTGCCAGCAGGGCCGGGACATACTACAACTATGGCTACACCTTC

D gene: .
clone size: .
V gene: TRBV10-2
J gene: TRBJ2-6
CDR3 protein: CASGTSGANVLTF
CDR3 DNA: TGCGCCAGCGGGACATCTGGGGCCAACGTCCTGACTTTC

D gene: TRBD1
clone size: .
V gene: TRBV30
J gene: TRBJ1-2
CDR3 protein: CAWNGVGDRAFGYTF
CDR3 DNA: TGTGCCTGGAATGGTGTTGGGGACAGGGCCTTCGGCTACACCTTC

D gene: .
clone size: .
V gene: TRBV18
J gene: TRBJ2-7
CDR3 protein: CASSPMTGTPDEQYF
CDR3 DNA: TGTGCCAGCTCACCGATGACAGGTACCCCCGACGAGCAGTACTTC

D gene: .
clone size: .
V gene: TRBV6-5
J gene: TRBJ2-3
CDR3 protein: CASKTSSSTDTQYF
CDR3 DNA: TGTGCCAGCAAAACTAGCAGTAGCACAGATACGCAGTATTTT

D gene: TRBD1
clone size: .
V gene: TRBV29-1
J gene: TRBJ1-2
CDR3 protein: CSSLTGGDGYTF
CDR3 DNA: TGCAGTTCCCTGACAGGGGGCGATGGCTACACCTTC

D gene: .
clone size: .
V gene: TRBV6-5
J gene: TRBJ1-1
CDR3 protein: CASTTGVGSEAFF
CDR3 DNA: TGTGCCAGCACGACGGGGGTAGGGTCCGAAGCTTTCTTT

D gene: .
clone size: few
V gene: TRBV18
J gene: TRBJ1-2
CDR3 protein: CASSPSQAGYGYTF
CDR3 DNA: TGTGCCAGCTCACCATCTCAGGCAGGCTATGGCTACACCTTC

D gene: .
clone size: few
V gene: TRBV27
J gene: TRBJ2-7
CDR3 protein: CASSFALAPIIYEQYF
CDR3 DNA: TGTGCCAGCAGTTTCGCCCTAGCTCCAATCATCTACGAGCAGTACTTC

D gene: .
clone size: few
V gene: TRBV27
J gene: TRBJ2-1
CDR3 protein: CASSTFRLAKYNEQFF
CDR3 DNA: TGTGCCAGCAGCACCTTCAGACTTGCGAAGTACAATGAGCAGTTCTTC

D gene: .
clone size: .
V gene: TRBV18
J gene: TRBJ1-5
CDR3 protein: CASSPGGNQPQHF
CDR3 DNA: TGTGCCAGCTCACCCGGGGGCAATCAGCCCCAGCATTTT